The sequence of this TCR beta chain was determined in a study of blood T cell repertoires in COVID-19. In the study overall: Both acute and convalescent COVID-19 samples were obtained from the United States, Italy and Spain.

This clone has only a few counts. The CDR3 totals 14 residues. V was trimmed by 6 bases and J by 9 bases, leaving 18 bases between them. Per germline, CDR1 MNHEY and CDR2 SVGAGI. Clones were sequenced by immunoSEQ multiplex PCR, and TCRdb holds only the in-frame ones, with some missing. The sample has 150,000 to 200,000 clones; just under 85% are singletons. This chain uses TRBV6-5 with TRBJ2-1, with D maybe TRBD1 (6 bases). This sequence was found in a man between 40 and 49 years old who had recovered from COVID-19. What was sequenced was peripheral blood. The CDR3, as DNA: TGTGCCAGCAGCGGTCGGCAGGGGCGGATTGAGCAGTTCTTC. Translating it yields CASSGRQGRIEQFF.